The present T cell receptor (beta chain) was sequenced within a study of OX40 agonist ivuxolimab in advanced cancers. Study outcomes and limitations: Antigens targeted by the expanded peripheral T cells were not determined. Among the least clonally expanded were partial responders at 0.1-3.0 mg/kg.

Profiled with immunoSEQ multiplex PCR; TCRdb holds only in-frame clones, not every one. Of about 42,000 clones listed, about 88% are singletons. The sampling schedule covered blood at baseline, cycle 4 day 1, and cycle 7 day 1. The count of this clone is one. Its antigen is as yet unknown. The same CDR3 arises from other DNA sequences in this sample as well. The CDR3 length is 14 residues. The V gene's germline CDR1 is SGHDT and CDR2 YYEEEE. V trimming: 0 bases; J trimming: 7 bases; junction bases outside the gene matches: 4. The clonotype comes from an adult with an advanced solid tumor such as melanoma, head and neck, liver or kidney cancer. The chain recombines TRBV5-6 with TRBJ1-2, with 9 bases aligning to TRBD1. The specimen was CD4+ or CD8+ T cells sorted from blood, collected in a trial of the OX40 agonist ivuxolimab. The CDR3, as DNA: TGTGCCAGCAGCTTGGGGACAGGGGTCATTGGCTACACCTTC. It encodes CASSLGTGVIGYTF.